These T cell receptor beta chains were read from a single sample in a study of Tregs in tolerant kidney transplant recipients. Using immunoSEQ multiplex PCR, the repertoire was profiled, and TCRdb retains in-frame clones only, with some absent. Among 98,000 or so clones, roughly 89% were seen once, and the ten largest hold 0.34%. The sample was CD4+ T cells from blood, taken before the transplant. The receptors stem from a human donor who received a combined kidney and bone marrow transplant. CDR3s include the opening cysteine and the closing phenylalanine or tryptophan. A D gene is named only where the DNA matches it firmly. Clone size is shown for a subset of rows, as once, few, many or a class of expanded clone.

NA	TRBJ2-5	TRBV5-1	TRBD2	TGCGCCAGCAGCCCAGGACTAGCGGCACCCATCCAAGAGACCCAGTACTTC	CASSPGLAAPIQETQYF
NA	TRBJ2-1	TRBV7-2	TRBD2	TGTGCCAGCAGCATGACTAGCGCGAACAATGAGCAGTTCTTC	CASSMTSANNEQFF
NA	TRBJ2-1	TRBV5-4	TRBD2	TGTGCCAGCAGCCAGCCGGGACTAGCGGGGCATGAGCAGTTCTTC	CASSQPGLAGHEQFF
NA	TRBJ1-5	TRBV7-2	NA	TGTGCCACCGGGGGGCAGGGCAATCAGCCCCAGCATTTT	CATGGQGNQPQHF
NA	TRBJ1-2	TRBV5-4	NA	TGTGCCAGCAGCTTGGACTATAACTATGGCTACACCTTC	CASSLDYNYGYTF
NA	TRBJ1-2	TRBV10-3	TRBD1	TGTGCCATCAGTCGAACGGACAGGGAGGTCGGTGGCTACACCTTC	CAISRTDREVGGYTF
NA	TRBJ2-2	TRBV5-4	NA	TGTGCCAGCAGTACAGGGAGCACCGGGGAGCTGTTTTTT	CASSTGSTGELFF
NA	TRBJ2-1	TRBV6-1	TRBD2	TGTGCCAGCAGTGGAAATATTCCGGGAGGCAGGGATGAGCAGTTCTTC	CASSGNIPGGRDEQFF
NA	TRBJ2-4	TRBV10-3	NA	TGTGCCATCAGGGACACCGACATTCAGTACTTC	CAIRDTDIQYF
once	TRBJ2-7	TRBV5-4	TRBD1	TGTGCCAGCACTGACGCCCGGACAGGGGTCCCCTACGAGCAGTACTTC	CASTDARTGVPYEQYF
NA	TRBJ2-5	TRBV30	TRBD1	TGTGCCTGGAGTGTACCAGGGGGCACGGAGACCCAGTACTTC	CAWSVPGGTETQYF
NA	TRBJ1-2	TRBV21-1	NA	TGTGCCAGCAGCAAAGCGCTCGGGACAGGGGGGAGCGGCTACACCTTC	CASSKALGTGGSGYTF
once	TRBJ2-7	TRBV6-6	NA	TGTGCCAGCAGTTCAAGGGGGGGCCCCTACGAGCAGTACTTC	CASSSRGGPYEQYF
once	TRBJ1-1	TRBV6-1	NA	TGTGCCAGCAGCGGTACAGGGATGAACACTGAAGCTTTCTTT	CASSGTGMNTEAFF
NA	TRBJ1-5	TRBV23-1	TRBD1	TGCGCCAGCAGTCAATCTACGGCAGGGGGAATATATCAGCCCCAGCATTTT	CASSQSTAGGIYQPQHF
NA	TRBJ2-1	TRBV7-2	NA	TGTGCCAGCAGCTTAGGCGGTTTCTCCTACAATGAGCAGTTCTTC	CASSLGGFSYNEQFF
NA	TRBJ2-3	TRBV19	NA	TGTGCCAGTAGTATTGGGGGACTCCGATCGGTAGGGCGCACAGATACGCAGTATTTT	CASSIGGLRSVGRTDTQYF
once	TRBJ1-2	TRBV11-2	NA	TGTGCCAGCAGCTTAACGGAGAATACAAACTATGGCTACACCTTC	CASSLTENTNYGYTF
NA	TRBJ1-2	TRBV11-2	NA	TGTGCCAGCAGCTTACGACAGGACTATGGCTACACCTTC	CASSLRQDYGYTF
NA	TRBJ2-7	TRBV6-1	TRBD2	TGTGCCAGCAGTGAAACAGGACTAGCATCCGAGCAGTACTTC	CASSETGLASEQYF
NA	TRBJ2-5	TRBV6-1	TRBD2	TGTGCCAGCACCCGACTAGCGGGAGGGCAAGAGACCCAGTACTTC	CASTRLAGGQETQYF
NA	TRBJ2-7	TRBV6-5	TRBD1	TGTGCCAGCAGCTCCGACAGGGTTGGTCCCTACGAGCAGTACTTC	CASSSDRVGPYEQYF
few	TRBJ1-2	TRBV29-1	NA	TGCAGCGTTGAACAGGGTGCCTATGGCTACACCTTC	CSVEQGAYGYTF
NA	TRBJ2-1	TRBV7-2	NA	TGTGCCAGCAGCTTAATGGGGGGGCCCGTGGACCAGTTCTTC	CASSLMGGPVDQFF
NA	TRBJ2-1	TRBV7-2	TRBD1	TGTGCCAGCAGCTCAGGACAGGGGGCCGGCAATGAGCAGTTCTTC	CASSSGQGAGNEQFF
NA	TRBJ1-6	TRBV5-4	TRBD1	TGTGCCAGCAGCTTGGGGGGGACAGGGTCCGTCATCACCCTCCACTTT	CASSLGGTGSVITLHF
few	TRBJ2-7	TRBV25-1	NA	TGTGCCAGCAGTGTTGAGGGCTCCTACGAGCAGTACTTC	CASSVEGSYEQYF
NA	TRBJ2-2	TRBV18	NA	TGTGCCAGCTCACCGACAGTGAACACCGGGGAGCTGTTTTTT	CASSPTVNTGELFF
NA	TRBJ1-5	TRBV15	NA	TGTGCCACCAGCAGAGGCGAGGCTGGGCAGCCCCAGCATTTT	CATSRGEAGQPQHF
NA	TRBJ2-7	TRBV28	TRBD2	TGTGCCAGCAGGGTTGGGGGGGGGAGCTCCTACGAGCAGTACTTC	CASRVGGGSSYEQYF
NA	TRBJ2-3	TRBV5-6	TRBD2	TGTGCCAGCAGCTCTCCGGGGGGAACAGATACGCAGTATTTT	CASSSPGGTDTQYF
NA	TRBJ1-5	TRBV6-5	NA	TGTGCCACCGGGGTGGACAGCAATCAGCCCCAGCATTTT	CATGVDSNQPQHF
NA	TRBJ2-7	TRBV19	NA	TGTGCCAGTAGTATGCGAGGGGGGGAGCACTACGAGCAGTACTTC	CASSMRGGEHYEQYF
NA	TRBJ2-1	TRBV5-1	TRBD2	TGCGCCAGCATCTTCCGACTTACAGCGACTAGCGGGGGAAACAATGAGCAGTTCTTC	CASIFRLTATSGGNNEQFF
few	TRBJ2-7	TRBV5-6	NA	TGTGCCAGCAGCTCGGGGTGGGCCCGCAGCGAGCAGTACTTC	CASSSGWARSEQYF
NA	TRBJ1-1	TRBV30	TRBD1	TGTGCCTGGAGTACAGGGGTTGCAGCTTTCTTT	CAWSTGVAAFF
NA	TRBJ2-3	TRBV28	NA	TGTGCCAGCAGTTCGGCTGCCCAGACAAGCACAGATACGCAGTATTTT	CASSSAAQTSTDTQYF
NA	TRBJ2-7	TRBV28	NA	TGTGCCAGCAGCCGCAGGGGGGTAGGGGAGCAGTACTTC	CASSRRGVGEQYF
NA	TRBJ2-1	TRBV5-1	NA	TGCGCCAGCAGCTACGCCACAGGGCCCCTTGGAAATGAGCAGTTCTTC	CASSYATGPLGNEQFF
NA	TRBJ1-1	TRBV27	TRBD1	TGTGCCAGCAGTTCCAGACAGGGGGCTTTCTTT	CASSSRQGAFF
NA	TRBJ2-1	TRBV5-6	NA	TGTGCCAGCAGCCTACCGGGTCGGGGAAATGAGCAGTTCTTC	CASSLPGRGNEQFF
few	TRBJ1-1	TRBV2	NA	TGTGCCAGCAGTGAATTAGAGAACACTGAAGCTTTCTTT	CASSELENTEAFF